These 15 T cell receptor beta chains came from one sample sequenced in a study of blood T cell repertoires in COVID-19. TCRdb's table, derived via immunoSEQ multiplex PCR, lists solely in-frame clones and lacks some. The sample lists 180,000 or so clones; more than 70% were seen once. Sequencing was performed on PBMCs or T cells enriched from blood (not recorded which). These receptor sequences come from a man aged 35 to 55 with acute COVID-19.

CDR3 sequence: CSAPFPAGANEQFF. CDR3 bases: TGCAGCGCCCCGTTTCCAGCGGGAGCCAATGAGCAGTTCTTC. The rearrangement links TRBV29-1 to TRBJ2-1; 8 positions agree with TRBD2. The germline gives CDR1 SQVTM, CDR2 ANQGSEA. This CDR3 comprises 14 residues. The ends lost 7 bases at V and 6 bases at J; junction bases unmatched: 11.

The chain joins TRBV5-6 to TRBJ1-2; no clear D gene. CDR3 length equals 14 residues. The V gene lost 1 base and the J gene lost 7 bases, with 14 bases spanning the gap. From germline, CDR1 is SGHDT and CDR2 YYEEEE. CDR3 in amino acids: CASSLYGEKVGYTF. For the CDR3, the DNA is TGTGCCAGCAGCTTGTATGGGGAGAAGGTTGGCTACACCTTC. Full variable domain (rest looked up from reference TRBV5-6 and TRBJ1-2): DAGVTQSPTHLIKTRGQQVTLRCSPKSGHDTVSWYQQALGQGPQFIFQYYEEEERQRGNFPDRFSGHQFPNYSSELNVNALLLGDSALYLCASSLYGEKVGYTFGSGTRLTVV.

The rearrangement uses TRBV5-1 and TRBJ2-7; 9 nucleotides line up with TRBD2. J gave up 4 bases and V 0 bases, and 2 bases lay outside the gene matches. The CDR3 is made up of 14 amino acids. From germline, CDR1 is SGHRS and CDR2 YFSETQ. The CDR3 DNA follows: TGCGCCAGCAGCTTGGTAGCGGGAGAATACGAGCAGTACTTC. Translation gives CASSLVAGEYEQYF.

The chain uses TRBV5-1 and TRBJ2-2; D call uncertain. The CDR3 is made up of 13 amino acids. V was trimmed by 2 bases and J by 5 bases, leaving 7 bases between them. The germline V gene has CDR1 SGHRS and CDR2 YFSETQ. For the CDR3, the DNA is TGCGCCAGCAGCTTCCGAGGAACCGGGGAGCTGTTTTTT. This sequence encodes CASSFRGTGELFF.

In DNA, the CDR3 is TGTGCCAGCAGTTCGGGACTAGGACAGTACTTC. Translation: CASSSGLGQYF. J is TRBJ2-7 and V is TRBV6-2 or TRBV6-3; 8 bases map to TRBD2. J gave up 10 bases and V 4 bases, and 3 bases lay outside the gene matches. The CDR3 runs 11 residues. Germline CDR1 reads MNHEY; CDR2 reads SVGEGT.

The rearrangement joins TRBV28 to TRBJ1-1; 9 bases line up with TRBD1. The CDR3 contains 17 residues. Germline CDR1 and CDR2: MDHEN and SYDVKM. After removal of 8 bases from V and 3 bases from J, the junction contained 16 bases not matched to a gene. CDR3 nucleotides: TGTGCCAGCCTTGAGGGTGGCGGGACAGGGTCTCACACTGAAGCTTTCTTT. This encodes CASLEGGGTGSHTEAFF.

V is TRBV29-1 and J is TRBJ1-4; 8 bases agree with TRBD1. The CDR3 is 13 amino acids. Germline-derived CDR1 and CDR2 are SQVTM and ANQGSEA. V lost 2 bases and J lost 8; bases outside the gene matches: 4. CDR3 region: CSVEPTGEEKLFF. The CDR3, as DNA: TGCAGCGTTGAACCGACAGGGGAAGAAAAACTGTTTTTT.

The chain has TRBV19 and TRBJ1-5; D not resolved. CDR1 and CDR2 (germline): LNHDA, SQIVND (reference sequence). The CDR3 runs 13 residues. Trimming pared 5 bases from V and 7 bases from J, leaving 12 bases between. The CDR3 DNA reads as TGTGCCAGTAGTGCCGATCGGTCCCAGCCCCAGCATTTT. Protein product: CASSADRSQPQHF.

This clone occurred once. DNA for the CDR3: TGTGCCAGTATACAGGGCGGAATAGCGGGAGATGGGGAGCTGTTTTTT. Protein sequence: CASIQGGIAGDGELFF. The chain links TRBV19 to TRBJ2-2, with TRBD2 identical over 9 bases. The V gene end was trimmed by 7 bases and the J gene end by 8 bases; junction bases not matched to a gene: 14. CDR1 is LNHDA, CDR2 SQIVND, per germline (reference sequence). The CDR3 extends over 16 amino acids.

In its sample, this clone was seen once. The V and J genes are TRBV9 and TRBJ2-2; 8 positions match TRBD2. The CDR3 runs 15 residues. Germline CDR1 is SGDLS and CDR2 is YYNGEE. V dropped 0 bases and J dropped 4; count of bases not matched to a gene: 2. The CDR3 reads CASSVAGGPTGELFF. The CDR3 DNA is TGTGCCAGCAGCGTAGCGGGAGGGCCCACCGGGGAGCTGTTTTTT. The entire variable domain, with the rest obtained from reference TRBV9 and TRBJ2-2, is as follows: DSGVTQTPKHLITATGQRVTLRCSPRSGDLSVYWYQQSLDQGLQFLIQYYNGEERAKGNILERFSAQQFPDLHSELNLSSLELGDSALYFCASSVAGGPTGELFFGEGSRLTVL.

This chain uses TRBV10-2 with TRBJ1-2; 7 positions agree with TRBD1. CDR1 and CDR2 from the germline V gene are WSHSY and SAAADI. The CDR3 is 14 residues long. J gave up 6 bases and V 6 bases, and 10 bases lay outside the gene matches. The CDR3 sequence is CASREAGQFDGYTF. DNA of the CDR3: TGCGCCAGCAGGGAGGCGGGACAGTTCGATGGCTACACCTTC.

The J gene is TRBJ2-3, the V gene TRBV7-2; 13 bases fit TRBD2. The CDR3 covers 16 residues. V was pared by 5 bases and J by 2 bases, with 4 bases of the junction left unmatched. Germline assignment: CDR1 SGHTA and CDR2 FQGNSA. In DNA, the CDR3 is TGTGCCAGCAGCCGGACTAGCGGGAGATTCACAGATACGCAGTATTTT. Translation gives CASSRTSGRFTDTQYF.

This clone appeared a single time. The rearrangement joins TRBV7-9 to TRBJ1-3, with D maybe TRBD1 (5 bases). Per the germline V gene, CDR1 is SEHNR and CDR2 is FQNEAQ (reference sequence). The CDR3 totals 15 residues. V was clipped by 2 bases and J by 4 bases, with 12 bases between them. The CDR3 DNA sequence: TGTGCCAGCAGCTTATTACGGGGGAAGGGAAACACCATATATTTT. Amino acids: CASSLLRGKGNTIYF.

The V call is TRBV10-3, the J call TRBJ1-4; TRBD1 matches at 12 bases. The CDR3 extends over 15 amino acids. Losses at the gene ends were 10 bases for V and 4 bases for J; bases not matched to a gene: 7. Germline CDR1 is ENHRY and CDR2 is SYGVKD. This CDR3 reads CATSGQGADNEKLFF. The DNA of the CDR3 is TGTGCCACCTCGGGACAGGGGGCGGATAATGAAAAACTGTTTTTT.

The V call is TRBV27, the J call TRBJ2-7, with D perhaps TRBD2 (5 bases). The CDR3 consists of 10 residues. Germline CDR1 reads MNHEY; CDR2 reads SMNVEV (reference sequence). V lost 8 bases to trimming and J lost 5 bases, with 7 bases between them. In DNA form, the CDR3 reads TGTGCCAGCCTCGGGAACGAGCAGTACTTC. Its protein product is CASLGNEQYF.